This T cell receptor beta chain appears in the sequencing data of a study of T-cell memory formation after mild COVID-19 (dated by TCRdb to about 2021). A note on the overall study: TCR sequence clusters from the two donors were found to be largely donor specific. In two donors, T-cell clones that expanded and contracted after mild COVID-19 were followed by sequencing TCRalpha and TCRbeta repertoires longitudinally. Two young, previously healthy adult volunteers made up the cohort, one male and one female. Points the paper makes about the study in general: From day 15 to 85, contracting clones showed balanced CD4/CD8 phenotypes, whereas a second wave of clones that expanded from day 15 to 37 leaned towards CD4+. The study covered only a couple of mild cases, and larger cohorts including severe cases with pre-infection samples were considered necessary. Contracting CD4+ clones were located mainly in the CM and EM memory subsets, whereas CD8+ clones were found to be enriched in EMRA. Some responding clones were found in pre-infection memory, which suggests that pre-existing cross-reactive memory T cells took part in the SARS-CoV-2 response. Whether the second-wave clones peaking on day 37 were SARS-CoV-2 specific was not confirmed.

Worth noting for this clonotype: What this receptor recognizes is not known. Base qualities are not recorded, but no much larger clone differs from it by a single base.

Sequenced using an Illumina NovaSeq 6000. TCRalpha and TCRbeta cDNA libraries were built by 5'RACE with constant-segment primers, adding sample barcodes and unique molecular identifiers. RNA was extracted from every sample with Trizol reagent. The libraries were amplified in two PCR steps, and the second step added a second sample barcode and Illumina TruSeq adapters. The libraries were sequenced on an Illumina NovaSeq using 2 x 150 bp paired-end reads. The authors' analysis ran thus. The reads were demultiplexed and collapsed into UMI-guided consensus sequences using migec v1.2.7. Using mixcr v2.1.11, the UMI consensuses were aligned to TRA and TRB V and J templates and assembled into clonotypes. A clonotype was counted as expanded or contracted only when both edgeR and NoisET called the clonotype significant, with the noise models trained on biological replicates. edgeR calls used a false discovery rate-adjusted p below 0.01 and a log2 fold-change threshold of 1. PCA with hierarchical clustering of max-normalized trajectories of the 1000 most abundant clonotypes was used as exploratory dynamics analysis. Separately sequenced CD4+ and CD8+ repertoires were used to assign the CD4 or CD8 phenotype of responding clones. TCRdb trimmed the raw reads at Q25, called clones with MiXCR and kept productive beta chains. Every entry covers one CDR3 protein and lists the most common genes and DNA from its rows. These V and J calls originate from TCRdb's pipeline instead of the authors' own analysis. The sample table shows about 140,000 distinct CDR3 sequences, and around 25% are seen once. In total, the top ten clones hold around a quarter of the sample.

PBMCs were isolated by Ficoll-Paque density gradient centrifugation. CDR1 and CDR2 were assigned from the germline V gene as SNHLY and FYNNEI. The CDR3 holds 14 amino acids from the cysteine to the phenylalanine. CDR3 DNA is the only sequence kept; it has 42 bases, read in frame from the first base. V gives up 6 bases and J gives up 3 bases, and the segment between their germline ends measures 13 bases. The chain is encoded by TRBV2 joined to TRBJ2-3; the D gene is perhaps TRBD1, on 6 matching bases. This receptor was obtained from an adult woman who had mild COVID-19 (a few samples of this study predate the infection). The sample titles of this study are shuffled in the database, so cell type and time point are left out; the donor was told from shared clones. Sequencing used PBMCs or a T cell subset sorted from them (not recorded which). The CDR3 region reads CASRARGQTDTQYF. The nucleotide sequence reads TGTGCCAGCAGAGCCCGAGGACAGACAGATACGCAGTATTTT.